This paragraph covers one T cell receptor beta chain sequence. Its matching antigen is unknown. This CDR3 comprises 15 residues. The germline V gene encodes CDR1 LNHDA and CDR2 SQIVND (reference sequence). V gave up 0 bases and J gave up 4 bases, with 12 bases separating them. The data are from a study of T cells in localized non-small cell lung cancer. Findings and limits, study-wide: Of the tissues analyzed, uninvolved adjacent lung showed maximal T cell clonality, greater than tumor. Greater blood T cell density accompanied longer overall survival.

TCRdb's table, derived via immunoSEQ multiplex PCR, lists solely in-frame clones and lacks some. This table has over 30,000 clones, roughly 88% appearing once. Sequencing was performed on peripheral blood mononuclear cells, taken before any cancer treatment. The source is a male donor aged 60 or older with stage II lung adenocarcinoma. The chain has TRBV19 and TRBJ2-5; D remains ambiguous. The chain's CDR3 is CASSIEPVQIETQYF. CDR3 nucleotides: TGTGCCAGTAGTATAGAGCCAGTTCAGATAGAGACCCAGTACTTC. Filled out from reference TRBV19 and TRBJ2-5, the complete variable domain reads DGGITQSPKYLFRKEGQNVTLSCEQNLNHDAMYWYRQDPGQGLRLIYYSQIVNDFQKGDIAEGYSVSREKKESFPLTVTSAQKNPTAFYLCASSIEPVQIETQYFGPGTRLLVL.